This TCR beta chain was sequenced in a study of blood T cell repertoires in COVID-19 (dated by TCRdb to the early 2020s). Looking at the study overall: Collaborator samples came from the United States, Italy and Spain and covered acute and convalescent phases of COVID-19. The repertoires were released in a freely available public database meant as a resource for research on the immune response to SARS-CoV-2. Nearly every sample came with metadata listing a de-identified subject ID, COVID-19 status, age in years and sex. Where HLA class I and class II types were available, the types were taken from metadata supplied by the sample provider, not from assay-based typing. The prospective study material was composed of cDNA or gDNA derived from T cells, B-cell-depleted T cells, or PBMCs. Subjects who had been exposed to COVID-19, were actively infected with it, or had recovered from it provided the deeply sampled blood TCRbeta repertoires that made up the dataset. Samples came from the ongoing ImmuneRACE study (first 160 participants) plus 1,254 subjects from 6 global collaborators. The study at large found these results: Clinical and demographic metadata were provided uncurated, with the amount varying by source and participant.

Collaborating institutions collected whole blood in K2EDTA tubes following their own protocols. For TCRbeta analysis, collaborators shipped samples in one of three forms: frozen whole blood, isolated PBMCs, or DNA extracted from either of those sample types. The immunoSEQ Assay, a bias-controlled multiplex PCR, was used to amplify TCRbeta CDR3 regions from genomic DNA. Concerning the study's data processing: Nucleated cell counts per sample were estimated from amplification of reference gene primers within the assay. To quantify the absolute abundance of each unique TCRbeta CDR3 rearrangement, sequence reads were collapsed and filtered. For each sample, productive Simpson clonality was calculated as the square root of Simpson's diversity index across productive rearrangements. This immuneACCESS table, as held by TCRdb, lists in-frame sequences with V and J called but not all clones. Of the missing ones, under half trace to an unresolved V gene in checked studies; the others have no known cause. D and trimming were read from the DNA, whereas the V and J calls and clone size are those reported in that table. This sample lists 100,000 to 150,000 clones; around 87% were detected once. The ten largest clones add up to approximately 3.6% of the sample.

In the case of this clone: Its antigen is not yet known. Base quality data are lacking; no much larger clone is found one base away.

Unmatched junction bases come to 1, with V trimmed by 4 bases and J by 1 base. The germline V gene yields SGHRS for CDR1 and YFSETQ for CDR2. There are 13 amino acids in the CDR3, from cysteine to phenylalanine inclusive. Only CDR3 DNA is held: 39 bases, read in frame from base 1. Specimen: peripheral blood. The V and J segments used are TRBV5-1 and TRBJ1-1, with 7 central nucleotides matching TRBD1. The TCR was taken from a woman aged 60-75 years with acute or convalescent COVID-19. The bases read TGCGCCAGCAGCCCAGGGGGGAACACTGAAGCTTTCTTT. This yields the protein CASSPGGNTEAFF.